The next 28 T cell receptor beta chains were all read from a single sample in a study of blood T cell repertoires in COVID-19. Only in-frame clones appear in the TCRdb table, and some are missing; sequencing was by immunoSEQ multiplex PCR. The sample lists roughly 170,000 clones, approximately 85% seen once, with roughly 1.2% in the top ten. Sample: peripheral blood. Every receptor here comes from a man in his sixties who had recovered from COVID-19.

CDR3 region: CAALGDSSGNTIYF. The CDR3 DNA reads TGTGCCGCCCTGGGGGACTCCTCTGGAAACACCATATATTTT. The rearrangement uses TRBV5-5 and TRBJ1-3; D is perhaps TRBD1 (5 bases). Germline CDR1 is SGHKS and CDR2 is YYEKEE (reference sequence). This CDR3 contains 14 residues. The V and J ends lost 10 bases and 0 bases respectively, with 14 bases between them.

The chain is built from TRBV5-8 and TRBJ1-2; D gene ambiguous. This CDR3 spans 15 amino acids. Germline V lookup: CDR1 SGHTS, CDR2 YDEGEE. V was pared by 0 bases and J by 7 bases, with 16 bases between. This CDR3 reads CASSLVLGVDTGYTF. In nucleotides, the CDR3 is TGTGCCAGCAGCTTGGTTCTCGGGGTTGACACTGGCTACACCTTC.

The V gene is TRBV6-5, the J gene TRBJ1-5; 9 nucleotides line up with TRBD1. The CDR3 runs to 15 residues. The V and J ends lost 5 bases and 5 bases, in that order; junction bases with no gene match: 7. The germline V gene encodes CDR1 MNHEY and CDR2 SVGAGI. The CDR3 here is CASSPGQGGHQPQHF. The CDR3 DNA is TGTGCCAGCAGTCCGGGACAGGGTGGGCATCAGCCCCAGCATTTT.

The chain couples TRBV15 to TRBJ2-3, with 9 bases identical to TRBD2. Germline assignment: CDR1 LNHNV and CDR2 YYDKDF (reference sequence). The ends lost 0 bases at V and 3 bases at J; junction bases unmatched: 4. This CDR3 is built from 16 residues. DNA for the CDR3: TGTGCCACCAGCAGAGAAATAGCGGGGGAAACAGATACGCAGTATTTT. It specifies CATSREIAGETDTQYF.

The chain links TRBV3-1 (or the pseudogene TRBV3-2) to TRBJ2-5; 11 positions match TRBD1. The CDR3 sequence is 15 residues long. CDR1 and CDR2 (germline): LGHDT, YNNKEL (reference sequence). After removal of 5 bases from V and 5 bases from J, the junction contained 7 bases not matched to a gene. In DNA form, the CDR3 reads TGTGCCAGCAGCTCTCGGACAGGGGGCTTCGAGACCCAGTACTTC. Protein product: CASSSRTGGFETQYF.

The CDR3 DNA follows: TGTGCCAGCAGCGTAGCCCATGGGGATACGCAGTATTTT. Its translation is CASSVAHGDTQYF. The gene calls are TRBV7-3 and TRBJ2-3; D not certain. With 5 bases removed from V and 6 bases from J, the gap between germline ends came to 12 bases. CDR3 size: 13 residues. Germline V gene data show CDR1 as SGHTA and CDR2 as FQGTGA.

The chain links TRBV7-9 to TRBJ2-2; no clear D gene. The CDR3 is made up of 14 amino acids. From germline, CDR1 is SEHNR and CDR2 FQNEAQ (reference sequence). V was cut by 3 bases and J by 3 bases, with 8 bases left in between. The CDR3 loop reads CASSFGRDTGELFF. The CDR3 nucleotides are TGTGCCAGCAGCTTTGGTAGAGACACCGGGGAGCTGTTTTTT.

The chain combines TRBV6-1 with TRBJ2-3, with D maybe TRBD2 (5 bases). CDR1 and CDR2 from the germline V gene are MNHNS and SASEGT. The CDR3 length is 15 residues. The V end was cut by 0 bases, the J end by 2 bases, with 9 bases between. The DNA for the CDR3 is TGTGCCAGCAGTGAAGCGGACTCTTTCACAGATACGCAGTATTTT. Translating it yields CASSEADSFTDTQYF.

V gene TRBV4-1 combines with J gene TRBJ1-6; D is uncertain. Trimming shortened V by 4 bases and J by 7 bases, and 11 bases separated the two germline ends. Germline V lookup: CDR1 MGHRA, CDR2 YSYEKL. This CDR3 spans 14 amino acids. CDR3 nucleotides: TGCGCCAGCAGCCGCCTTCGGGGAAATTCACCCCTCCACTTT. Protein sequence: CASSRLRGNSPLHF.

In DNA, the CDR3 is TGTGCCTGGAGGGCTTCGGGGGTCACAGATACGCAGTATTTT. Residues: CAWRASGVTDTQYF. The J gene is TRBJ2-3, the V gene TRBV30; a weak D match, TRBD2 (6 bases). The V gene's germline CDR1 is GTSNPN and CDR2 SVGIG (reference sequence). CDR3 length: 14 residues. Trimming left V 3 bases short and J 2 bases short, with 12 bases between.

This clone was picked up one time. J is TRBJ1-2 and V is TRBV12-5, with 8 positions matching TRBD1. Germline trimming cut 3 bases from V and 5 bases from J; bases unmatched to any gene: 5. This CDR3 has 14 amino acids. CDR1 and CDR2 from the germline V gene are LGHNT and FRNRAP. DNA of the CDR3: TGTGCTAGTGGTTTACCCAACAGGGGGTATGGCTACACCTTC. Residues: CASGLPNRGYGYTF.

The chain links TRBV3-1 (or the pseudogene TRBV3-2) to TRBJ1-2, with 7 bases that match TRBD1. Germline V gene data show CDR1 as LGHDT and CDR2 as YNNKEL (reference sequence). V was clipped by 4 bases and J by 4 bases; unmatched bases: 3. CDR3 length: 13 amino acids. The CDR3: CASSPGTVYGYTF. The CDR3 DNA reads TGTGCCAGCAGCCCCGGGACAGTCTATGGCTACACCTTC.

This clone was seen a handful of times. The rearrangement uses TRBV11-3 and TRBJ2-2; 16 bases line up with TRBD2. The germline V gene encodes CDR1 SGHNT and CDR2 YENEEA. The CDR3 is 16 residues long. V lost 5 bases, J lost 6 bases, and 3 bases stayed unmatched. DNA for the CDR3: TGTGCCAGCAGCGCGGGACTAGCGGGGGGGCCCGGGGAGCTGTTTTTT. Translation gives CASSAGLAGGPGELFF.

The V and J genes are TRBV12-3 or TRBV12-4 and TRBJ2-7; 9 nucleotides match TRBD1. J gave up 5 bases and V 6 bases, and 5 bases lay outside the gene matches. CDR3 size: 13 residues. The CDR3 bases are TGTGCCAGCAGCTTGGGACAGGGTAACGAGCAGTACTTC. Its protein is CASSLGQGNEQYF.

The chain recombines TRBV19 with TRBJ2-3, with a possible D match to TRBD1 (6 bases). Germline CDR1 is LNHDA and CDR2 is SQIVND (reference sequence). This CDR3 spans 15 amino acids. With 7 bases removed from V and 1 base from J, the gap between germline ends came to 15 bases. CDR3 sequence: CASTLRGRGTDTQYF. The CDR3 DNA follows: TGTGCCAGTACCCTCAGGGGAAGGGGCACAGATACGCAGTATTTT.

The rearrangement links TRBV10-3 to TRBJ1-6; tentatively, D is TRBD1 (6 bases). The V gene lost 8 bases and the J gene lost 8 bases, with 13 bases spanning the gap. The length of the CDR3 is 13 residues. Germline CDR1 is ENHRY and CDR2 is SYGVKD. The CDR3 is CAIRGGLDSPLHF. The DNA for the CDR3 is TGTGCCATCCGCGGGGGCCTGGATTCACCCCTCCACTTT.

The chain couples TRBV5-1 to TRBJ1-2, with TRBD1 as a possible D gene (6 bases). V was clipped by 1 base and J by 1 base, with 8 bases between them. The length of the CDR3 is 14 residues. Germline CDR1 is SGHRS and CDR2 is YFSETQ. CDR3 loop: CASSLTGLNYGYTF. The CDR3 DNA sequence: TGCGCCAGCAGCTTGACAGGGCTTAACTATGGCTACACCTTC.

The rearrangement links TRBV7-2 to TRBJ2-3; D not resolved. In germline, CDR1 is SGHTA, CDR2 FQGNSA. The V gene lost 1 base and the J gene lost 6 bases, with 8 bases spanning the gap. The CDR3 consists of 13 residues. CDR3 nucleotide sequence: TGTGCCAGCAGCTTAGTGCCGCGGGATACGCAGTATTTT. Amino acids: CASSLVPRDTQYF.

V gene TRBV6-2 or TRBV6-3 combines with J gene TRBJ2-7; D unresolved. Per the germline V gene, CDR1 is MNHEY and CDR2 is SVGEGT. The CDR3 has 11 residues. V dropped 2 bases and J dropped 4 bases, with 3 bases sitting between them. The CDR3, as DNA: TGTGCCAGCAGTTACCAATACGAGCAGTACTTC. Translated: CASSYQYEQYF.

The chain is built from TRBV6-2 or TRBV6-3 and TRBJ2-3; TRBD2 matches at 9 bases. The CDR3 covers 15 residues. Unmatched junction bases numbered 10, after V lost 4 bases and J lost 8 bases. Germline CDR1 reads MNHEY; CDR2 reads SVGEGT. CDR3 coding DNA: TGTGCCAGCAGTTCTGGGCGGGGGGGAGTGGTTACGCAGTATTTT. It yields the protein CASSSGRGGVVTQYF.

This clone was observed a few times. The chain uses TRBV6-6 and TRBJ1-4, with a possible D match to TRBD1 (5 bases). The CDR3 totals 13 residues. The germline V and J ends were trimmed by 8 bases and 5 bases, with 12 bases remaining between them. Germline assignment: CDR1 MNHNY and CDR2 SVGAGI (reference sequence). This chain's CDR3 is CASRGLQNEKLFF. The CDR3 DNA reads TGTGCCAGCCGGGGACTACAAAATGAAAAACTGTTTTTT.

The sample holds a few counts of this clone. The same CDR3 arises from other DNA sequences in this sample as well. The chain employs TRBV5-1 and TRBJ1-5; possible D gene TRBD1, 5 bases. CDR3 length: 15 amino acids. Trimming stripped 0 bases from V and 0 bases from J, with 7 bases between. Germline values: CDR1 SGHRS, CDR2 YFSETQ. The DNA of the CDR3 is TGCGCCAGCAGCTTGGCAGGGAATAGCAATCAGCCCCAGCATTTT. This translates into CASSLAGNSNQPQHF. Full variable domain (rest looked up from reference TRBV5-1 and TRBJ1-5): KAGVTQTPRYLIKTRGQQVTLSCSPISGHRSVSWYQQTPGQGLQFLFEYFSETQRNKGNFPGRFSGRQFSNSRSEMNVSTLELGDSALYLCASSLAGNSNQPQHFGDGTRLSIL.

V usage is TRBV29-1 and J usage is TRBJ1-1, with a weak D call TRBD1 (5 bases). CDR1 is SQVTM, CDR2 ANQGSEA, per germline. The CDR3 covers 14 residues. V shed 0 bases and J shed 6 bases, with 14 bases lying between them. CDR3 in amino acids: CSVEEEEGWSEAFF. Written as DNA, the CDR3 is TGCAGCGTTGAAGAGGAGGAGGGGTGGTCTGAAGCTTTCTTT.

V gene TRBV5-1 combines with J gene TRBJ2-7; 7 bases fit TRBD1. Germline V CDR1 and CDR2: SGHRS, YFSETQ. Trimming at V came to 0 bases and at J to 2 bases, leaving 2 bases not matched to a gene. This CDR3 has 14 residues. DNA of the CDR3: TGCGCCAGCAGCTTGGCCACAGGGGCCTACGAGCAGTACTTC. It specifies CASSLATGAYEQYF.

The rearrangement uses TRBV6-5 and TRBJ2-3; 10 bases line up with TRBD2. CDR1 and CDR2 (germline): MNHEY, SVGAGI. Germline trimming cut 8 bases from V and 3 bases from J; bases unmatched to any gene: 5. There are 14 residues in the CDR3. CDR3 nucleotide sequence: TGTGCCAGCCAGCGGGGGGGCAGGACAGATACGCAGTATTTT. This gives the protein CASQRGGRTDTQYF.

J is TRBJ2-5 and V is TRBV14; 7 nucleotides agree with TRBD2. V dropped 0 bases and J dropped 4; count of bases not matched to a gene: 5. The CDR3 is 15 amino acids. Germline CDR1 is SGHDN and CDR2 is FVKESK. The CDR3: CASSQDRGGGETQYF. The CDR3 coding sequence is TGTGCCAGCAGCCAAGATCGCGGGGGAGGAGAGACCCAGTACTTC.

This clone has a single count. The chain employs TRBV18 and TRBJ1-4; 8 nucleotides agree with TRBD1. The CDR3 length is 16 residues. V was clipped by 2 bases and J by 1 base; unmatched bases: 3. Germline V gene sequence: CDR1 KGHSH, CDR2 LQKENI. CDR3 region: CASSPTTGVTNEKLFF. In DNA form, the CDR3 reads TGTGCCAGCTCACCAACGACAGGGGTAACTAATGAAAAACTGTTTTTT.

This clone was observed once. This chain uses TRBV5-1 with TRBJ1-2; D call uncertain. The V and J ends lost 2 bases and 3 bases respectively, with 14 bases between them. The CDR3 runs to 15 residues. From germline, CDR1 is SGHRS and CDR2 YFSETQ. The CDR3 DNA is TGCGCCAGCAGCTTAAACCCCCAGGTTGACTATGGCTACACCTTC. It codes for CASSLNPQVDYGYTF.